The text below deals with one TCR beta chain. This sample is part of a study of cytomegalovirus exposure and HLA in healthy donors. At the time of sampling, donors were nominally healthy, though unrecorded immune exposures were likely. V lost 4 bases, J lost 3 bases, and 2 bases stayed unmatched. The CDR3 runs to 12 residues. Germline V CDR1 and CDR2: SQVTM, ANQGSEA. The PCR was carried out with 60 Vbeta primers and 13 Jbeta primers. Data came from immunoSEQ multiplex PCR; TCRdb stores just in-frame clones and leaves some out. The repertoire includes 100,000 to 150,000 clones, around four fifths of them detected once, and 0.95% to 1.5% sits in the top ten.

The receptor was isolated from a boy aged 5-17 years in good health and CMV-seronegative. Sequenced: PBMCs. The chain has TRBV29-1 and TRBJ1-1; TRBD1 matches 7 bases. The CDR3, as DNA: TGCAGCGTTGTAACAGGGGACACTGAAGCTTTCTTT. Protein product: CSVVTGDTEAFF.